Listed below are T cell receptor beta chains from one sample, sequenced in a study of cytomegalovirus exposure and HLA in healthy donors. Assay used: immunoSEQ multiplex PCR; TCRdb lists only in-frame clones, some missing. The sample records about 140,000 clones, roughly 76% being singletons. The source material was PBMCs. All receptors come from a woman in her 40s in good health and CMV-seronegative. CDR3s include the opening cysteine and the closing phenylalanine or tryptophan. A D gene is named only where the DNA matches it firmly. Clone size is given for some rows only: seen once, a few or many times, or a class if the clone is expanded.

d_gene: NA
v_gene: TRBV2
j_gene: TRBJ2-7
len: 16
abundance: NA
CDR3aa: CASSEAEPQLKYEQYF
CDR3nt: TGTGCCAGCAGTGAAGCGGAACCACAGTTGAAATACGAGCAGTACTTC

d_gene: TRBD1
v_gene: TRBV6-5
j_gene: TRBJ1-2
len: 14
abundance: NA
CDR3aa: CASSPSGQIYGYTF
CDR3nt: TGTGCCAGCAGTCCCTCGGGACAGATCTATGGCTACACCTTC

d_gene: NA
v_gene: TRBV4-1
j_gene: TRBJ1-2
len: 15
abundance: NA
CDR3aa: CASSPRGGPQGGYTF
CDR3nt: TGCGCCAGCAGCCCCCGGGGGGGGCCCCAGGGAGGCTACACCTTC

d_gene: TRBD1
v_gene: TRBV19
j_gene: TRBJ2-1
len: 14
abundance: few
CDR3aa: CATKDRGHYNEQFF
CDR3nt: TGTGCCACCAAGGACAGGGGGCATTACAATGAGCAGTTCTTC

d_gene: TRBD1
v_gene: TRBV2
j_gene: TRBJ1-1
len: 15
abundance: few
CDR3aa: CASVDRTGGTTEAFF
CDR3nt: TGTGCCAGCGTAGACCGGACAGGGGGTACCACTGAAGCTTTCTTT

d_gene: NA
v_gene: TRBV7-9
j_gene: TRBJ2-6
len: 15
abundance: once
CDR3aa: CASSSLGAGANVLTF
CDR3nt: TGTGCCAGCAGCTCCCTGGGGGCCGGGGCCAACGTCCTGACTTTC

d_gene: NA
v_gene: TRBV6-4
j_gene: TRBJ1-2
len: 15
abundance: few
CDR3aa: CASSPPGGLHYGYTF
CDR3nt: TGTGCCAGCAGTCCACCCGGGGGGCTCCACTATGGCTACACCTTC

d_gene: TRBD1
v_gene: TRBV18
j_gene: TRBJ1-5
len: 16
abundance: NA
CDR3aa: CASSPVQGAANQPQHF
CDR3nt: TGTGCCAGCTCCCCCGTACAGGGGGCCGCAAATCAGCCCCAGCATTTT

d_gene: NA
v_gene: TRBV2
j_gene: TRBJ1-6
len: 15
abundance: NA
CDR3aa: CASSVGGPDNSPLHF
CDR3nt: TGTGCCAGCAGTGTAGGAGGCCCAGACAATTCACCCCTCCACTTT

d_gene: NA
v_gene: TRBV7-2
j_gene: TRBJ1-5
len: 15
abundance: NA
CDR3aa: CASSLAGGSNQPQHF
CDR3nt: TGTGCCAGCAGCTTAGCGGGGGGGAGCAATCAGCCCCAGCATTTT

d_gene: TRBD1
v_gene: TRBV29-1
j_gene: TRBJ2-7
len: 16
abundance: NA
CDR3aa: CSPLGSPGQGIHEQYF
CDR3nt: TGCAGCCCTCTCGGTTCTCCGGGACAGGGTATCCACGAGCAGTACTTC

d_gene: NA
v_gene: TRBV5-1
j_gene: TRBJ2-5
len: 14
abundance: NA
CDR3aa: CASSHYGGQETQYF
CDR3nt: TGCGCCAGCAGCCACTACGGGGGACAAGAGACCCAGTACTTC

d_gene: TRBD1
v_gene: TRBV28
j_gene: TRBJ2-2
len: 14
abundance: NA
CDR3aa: CASSPYRGTGELFF
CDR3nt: TGTGCCAGCAGTCCCTACAGGGGCACCGGGGAGCTGTTTTTT

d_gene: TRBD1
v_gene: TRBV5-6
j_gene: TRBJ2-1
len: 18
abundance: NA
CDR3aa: CASSLAGWGGQGTAGQFF
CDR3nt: TGTGCCAGCAGCTTAGCGGGTTGGGGGGGACAGGGGACAGCCGGGCAGTTCTTC

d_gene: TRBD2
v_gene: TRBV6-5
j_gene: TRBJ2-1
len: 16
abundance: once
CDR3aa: CASSSQISGGAAEQFF
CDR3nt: TGTGCCAGCAGTTCGCAAATTAGCGGGGGGGCGGCTGAGCAGTTCTTC

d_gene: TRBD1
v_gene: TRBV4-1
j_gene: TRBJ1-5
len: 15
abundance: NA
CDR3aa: CASSPLGQGDQPQHF
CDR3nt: TGCGCCAGCAGCCCCTTGGGACAGGGGGATCAGCCCCAGCATTTT

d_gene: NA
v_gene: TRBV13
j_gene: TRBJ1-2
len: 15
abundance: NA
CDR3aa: CASSPREARHYGYTF
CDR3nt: TGTGCCAGCAGCCCCCGCGAGGCCAGACACTATGGCTACACCTTC

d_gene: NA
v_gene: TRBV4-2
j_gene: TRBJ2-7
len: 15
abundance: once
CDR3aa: CASSQRTRGAYEQYF
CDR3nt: TGTGCCAGCAGCCAAAGGACTAGGGGGGCCTACGAGCAGTACTTC

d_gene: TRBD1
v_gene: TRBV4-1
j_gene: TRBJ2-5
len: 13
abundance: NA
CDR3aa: CASSQGQQETQYF
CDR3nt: TGCGCCAGCAGCCAGGGACAGCAAGAGACCCAGTACTTC

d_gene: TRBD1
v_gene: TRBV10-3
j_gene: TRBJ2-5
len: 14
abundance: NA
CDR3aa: CAISAARGQETQYF
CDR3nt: TGTGCCATCAGTGCCGCCAGGGGGCAAGAGACCCAGTACTTC

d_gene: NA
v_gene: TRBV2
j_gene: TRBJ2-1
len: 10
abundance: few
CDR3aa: CASKRTEQFF
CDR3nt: TGTGCCAGCAAGCGGACTGAGCAGTTCTTC

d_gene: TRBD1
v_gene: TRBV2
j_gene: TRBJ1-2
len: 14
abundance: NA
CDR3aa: CASSGTGTNYGYTF
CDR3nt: TGTGCCAGCAGTGGGACAGGGACTAACTATGGCTACACCTTC

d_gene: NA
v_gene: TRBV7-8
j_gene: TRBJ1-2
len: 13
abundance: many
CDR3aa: CASAKPSTYGYTF
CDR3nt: TGTGCCAGCGCCAAGCCGAGCACCTATGGCTACACCTTC

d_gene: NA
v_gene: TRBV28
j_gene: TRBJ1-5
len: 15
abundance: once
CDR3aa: CASSLPRTVAQPQHF
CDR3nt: TGTGCCAGCAGTCTCCCGAGGACAGTCGCTCAGCCCCAGCATTTT

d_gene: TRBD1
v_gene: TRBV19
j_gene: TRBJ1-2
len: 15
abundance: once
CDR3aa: CASSLQGRLNYGYTF
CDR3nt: TGTGCCAGTAGCCTACAGGGGCGACTAAACTATGGCTACACCTTC

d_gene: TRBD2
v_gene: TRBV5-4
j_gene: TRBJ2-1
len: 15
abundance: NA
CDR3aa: CASSFTSGVNNEQFF
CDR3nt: TGTGCCAGCAGCTTTACTAGCGGGGTTAACAATGAGCAGTTCTTC

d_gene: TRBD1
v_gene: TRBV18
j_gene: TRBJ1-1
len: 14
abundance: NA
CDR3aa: CASSELTGDTEAFF
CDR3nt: TGTGCCAGCTCAGAACTTACAGGGGACACTGAAGCTTTCTTT

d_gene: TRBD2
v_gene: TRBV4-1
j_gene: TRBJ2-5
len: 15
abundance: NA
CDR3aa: CASSPPGTSKETQYF
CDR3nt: TGCGCCAGCAGCCCCCCCGGGACTAGCAAAGAGACCCAGTACTTC

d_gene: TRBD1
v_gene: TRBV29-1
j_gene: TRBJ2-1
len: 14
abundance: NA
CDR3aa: CSVMDRGSDSEQFF
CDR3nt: TGCAGCGTTATGGACAGGGGATCTGACAGTGAGCAGTTCTTC

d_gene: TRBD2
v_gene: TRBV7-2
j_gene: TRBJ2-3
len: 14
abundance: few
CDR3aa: CASSRTSSTDTQYF
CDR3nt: TGTGCCAGCAGCCGGACTAGCAGCACAGATACGCAGTATTTT

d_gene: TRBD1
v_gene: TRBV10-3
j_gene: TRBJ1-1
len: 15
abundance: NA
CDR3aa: CAISRQGALNTEAFF
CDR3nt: TGTGCCATCAGTAGGCAGGGGGCACTAAACACTGAAGCTTTCTTT

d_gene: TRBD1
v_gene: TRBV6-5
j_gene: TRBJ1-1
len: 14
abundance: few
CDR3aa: CASSSETGFTEAFF
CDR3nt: TGTGCCAGCAGTTCCGAGACAGGGTTCACTGAAGCTTTCTTT

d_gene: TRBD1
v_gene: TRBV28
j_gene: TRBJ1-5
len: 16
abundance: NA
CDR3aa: CASSLIISGGYQPQHF
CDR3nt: TGTGCCAGCAGTTTAATAATATCAGGGGGATATCAGCCCCAGCATTTT

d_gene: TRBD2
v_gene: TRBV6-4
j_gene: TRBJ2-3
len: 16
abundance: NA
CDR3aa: CASSDSMGLTTDTQYF
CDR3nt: TGTGCCAGCAGTGACTCCATGGGACTAACTACAGATACGCAGTATTTT

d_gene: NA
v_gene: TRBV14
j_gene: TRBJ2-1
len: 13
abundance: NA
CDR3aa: CASSPQLRGEQFF
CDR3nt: TGTGCCAGCAGCCCCCAACTTCGTGGTGAGCAGTTCTTC

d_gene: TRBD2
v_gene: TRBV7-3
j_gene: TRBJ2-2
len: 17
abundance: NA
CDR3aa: CASSLEGGGWNTGELFF
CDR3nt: TGTGCCAGCAGCTTAGAGGGCGGGGGTTGGAACACCGGGGAGCTGTTTTTT

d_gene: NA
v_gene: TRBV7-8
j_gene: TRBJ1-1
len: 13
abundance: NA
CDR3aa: CASSRGKNTEAFF
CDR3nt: TGTGCCAGCAGCAGGGGTAAGAACACTGAAGCTTTCTTT

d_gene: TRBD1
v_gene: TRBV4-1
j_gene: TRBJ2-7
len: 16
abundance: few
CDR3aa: CASSQRGGQGSYEQYF
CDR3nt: TGCGCCAGCAGCCAACGTGGGGGACAGGGGTCCTACGAGCAGTACTTC

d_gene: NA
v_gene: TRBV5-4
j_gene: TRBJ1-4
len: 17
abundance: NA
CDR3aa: CASSLGGTGASNEKLFF
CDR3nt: TGTGCCAGCAGCTTGGGCGGGACCGGGGCATCTAATGAAAAACTGTTTTTT

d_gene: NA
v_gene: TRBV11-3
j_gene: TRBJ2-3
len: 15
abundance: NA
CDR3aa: CASSLGQGYGDTQYF
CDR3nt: TGTGCCAGCAGCTTAGGGCAGGGGTACGGAGATACGCAGTATTTT

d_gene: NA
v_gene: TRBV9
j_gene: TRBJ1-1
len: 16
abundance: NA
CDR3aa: CASSVAGKPGDTEAFF
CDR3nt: TGTGCCAGCAGCGTAGCAGGTAAACCCGGGGATACTGAAGCTTTCTTT

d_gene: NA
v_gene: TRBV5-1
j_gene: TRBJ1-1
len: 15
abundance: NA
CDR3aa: CASSPNRGFNTEAFF
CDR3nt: TGCGCCAGCAGCCCTAATAGGGGTTTTAACACTGAAGCTTTCTTT

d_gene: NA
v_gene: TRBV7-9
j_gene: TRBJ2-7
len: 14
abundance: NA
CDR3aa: CASSLGTGNYEQYF
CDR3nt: TGTGCCAGCAGCTTAGGAACAGGTAACTACGAGCAGTACTTC

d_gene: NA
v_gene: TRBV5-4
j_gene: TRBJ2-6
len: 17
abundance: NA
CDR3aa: CASSLGPKGSGANVLTF
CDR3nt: TGTGCCAGCAGCTTAGGACCGAAGGGGTCTGGGGCCAACGTCCTGACTTTC

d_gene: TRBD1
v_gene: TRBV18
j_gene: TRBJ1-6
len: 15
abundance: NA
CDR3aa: CASSPTATGNSPLHF
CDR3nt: TGTGCCAGCTCACCGACAGCGACAGGGAATTCACCCCTCCACTTT

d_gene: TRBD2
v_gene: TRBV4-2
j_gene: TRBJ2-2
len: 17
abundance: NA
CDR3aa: CASSQDSSLAGTGELFF
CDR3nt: TGTGCCAGCAGCCAAGATAGTAGCCTAGCGGGTACCGGGGAGCTGTTTTTT

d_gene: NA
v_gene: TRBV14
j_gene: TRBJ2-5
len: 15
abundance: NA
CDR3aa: CASSQDWSTQETQYF
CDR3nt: TGTGCCAGCAGCCAAGATTGGAGCACCCAAGAGACCCAGTACTTC

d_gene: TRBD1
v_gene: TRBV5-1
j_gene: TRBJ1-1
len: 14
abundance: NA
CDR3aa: CASSLGQGASEAFF
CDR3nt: TGCGCCAGCAGCTTGGGACAGGGGGCTTCTGAAGCTTTCTTT